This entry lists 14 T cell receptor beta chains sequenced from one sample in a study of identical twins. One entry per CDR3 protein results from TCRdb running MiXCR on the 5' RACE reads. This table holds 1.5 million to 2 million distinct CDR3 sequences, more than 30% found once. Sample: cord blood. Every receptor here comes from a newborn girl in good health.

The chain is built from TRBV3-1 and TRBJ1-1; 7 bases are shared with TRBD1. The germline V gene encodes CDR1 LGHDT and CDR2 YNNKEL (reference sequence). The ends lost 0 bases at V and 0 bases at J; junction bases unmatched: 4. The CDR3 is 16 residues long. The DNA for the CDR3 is TGTGCCAGCAGCCAAGATGGGGACAGCCTGAACACTGAAGCTTTCTTT. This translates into CASSQDGDSLNTEAFF.

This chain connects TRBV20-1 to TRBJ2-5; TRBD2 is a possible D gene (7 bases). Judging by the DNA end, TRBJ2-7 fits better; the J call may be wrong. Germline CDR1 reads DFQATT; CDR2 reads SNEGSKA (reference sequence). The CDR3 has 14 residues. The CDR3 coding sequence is TGCAGTGCCCTCAAGGGGGGGTTACCCTACGAGCAGTACTTC. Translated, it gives CSALKGGLPYEQYF.

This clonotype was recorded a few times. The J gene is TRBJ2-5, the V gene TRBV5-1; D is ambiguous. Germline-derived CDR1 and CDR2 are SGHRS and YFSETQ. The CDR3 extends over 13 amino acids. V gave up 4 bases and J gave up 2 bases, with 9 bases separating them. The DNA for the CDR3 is TGCGCCAGCAGCCGTATACCTCAAGAGACCCAGTACTTC. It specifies CASSRIPQETQYF.

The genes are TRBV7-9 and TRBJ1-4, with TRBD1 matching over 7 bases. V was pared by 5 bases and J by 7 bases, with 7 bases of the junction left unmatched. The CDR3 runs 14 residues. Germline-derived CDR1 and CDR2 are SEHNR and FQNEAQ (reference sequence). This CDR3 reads CASSPKGAGEKLFF. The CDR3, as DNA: TGTGCCAGCAGCCCAAAGGGGGCAGGTGAAAAACTGTTTTTT.

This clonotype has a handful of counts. CDR3 sequence reads: CASAVRDPYNQPQHF. CDR3 in DNA: TGTGCCAGCGCCGTCCGGGACCCCTACAATCAGCCCCAGCATTTT. This chain links TRBV6-1 with TRBJ1-5, with D possibly matching TRBD1 (5 bases). CDR1 MNHNS and CDR2 SASEGT come from the germline V gene. V was cut by 8 bases and J by 3 bases, with 17 bases left in between. The CDR3 has 15 amino acids.

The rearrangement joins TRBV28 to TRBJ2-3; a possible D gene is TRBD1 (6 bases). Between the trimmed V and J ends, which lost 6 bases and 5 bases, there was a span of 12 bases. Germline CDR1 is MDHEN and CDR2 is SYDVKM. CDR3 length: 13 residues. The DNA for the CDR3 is TGTGCCAGCAGGCGCACAGGGAGAGATACGCAGTATTTT. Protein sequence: CASRRTGRDTQYF.

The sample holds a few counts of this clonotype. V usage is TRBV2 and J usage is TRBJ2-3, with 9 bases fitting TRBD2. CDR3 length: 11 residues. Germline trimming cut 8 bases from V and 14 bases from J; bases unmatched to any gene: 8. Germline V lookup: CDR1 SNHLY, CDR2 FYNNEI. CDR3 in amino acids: CASSGLAYAYF. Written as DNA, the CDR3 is TGTGCCAGCTCGGGACTAGCATATGCGTATTTT.

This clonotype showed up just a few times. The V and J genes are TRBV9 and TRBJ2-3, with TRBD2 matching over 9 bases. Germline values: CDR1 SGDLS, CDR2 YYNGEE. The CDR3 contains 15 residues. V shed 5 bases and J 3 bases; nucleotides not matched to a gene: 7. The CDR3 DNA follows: TGTGCCAGCAGGATTAGCGGGAGTTTAACAGATACGCAGTATTTT. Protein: CASRISGSLTDTQYF.

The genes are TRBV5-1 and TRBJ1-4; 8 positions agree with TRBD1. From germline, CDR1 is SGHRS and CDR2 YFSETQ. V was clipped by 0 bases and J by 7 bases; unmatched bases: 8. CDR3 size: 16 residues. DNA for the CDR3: TGCGCCAGCAGCTTGGCCCATTTAGACAGGGGTGAAAAACTGTTTTTT. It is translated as CASSLAHLDRGEKLFF.

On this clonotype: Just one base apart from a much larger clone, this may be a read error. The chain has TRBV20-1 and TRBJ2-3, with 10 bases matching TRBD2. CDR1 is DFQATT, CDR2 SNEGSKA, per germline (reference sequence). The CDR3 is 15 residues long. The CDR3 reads CSAGDYGLAADTQYF. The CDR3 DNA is TGCAGTGCTGGAGATTATGGACTAGCGGCAGATACGCAGTATTTT.

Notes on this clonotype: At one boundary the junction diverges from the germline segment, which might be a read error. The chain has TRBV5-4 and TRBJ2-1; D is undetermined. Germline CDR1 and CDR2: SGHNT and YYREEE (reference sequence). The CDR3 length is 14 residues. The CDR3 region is CASSLAFYNNERFF. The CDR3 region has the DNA TGTGCCAGCAGCTTGGCCTTCTACAACAATGAGCGGTTCTTC.

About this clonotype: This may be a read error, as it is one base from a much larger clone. Written as DNA, the CDR3 is TGTGCCACCAGTGTCTCGTCCTATGGCCACACCTTC. Its protein product is CATSVSSYGHTF. This chain joins TRBV24-1 and TRBJ1-2; D ambiguous. The CDR3 extends over 12 amino acids. The germline V gene has CDR1 KGHDR and CDR2 SFDVKD.

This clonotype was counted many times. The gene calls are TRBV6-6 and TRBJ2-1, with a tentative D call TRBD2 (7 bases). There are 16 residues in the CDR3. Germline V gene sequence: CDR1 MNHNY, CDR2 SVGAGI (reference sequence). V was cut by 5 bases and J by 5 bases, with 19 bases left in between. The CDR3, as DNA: TGTGCCAGCAGTACCATACCGGGGGGCCTTAACAATGAGCAGTTCTTC. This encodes CASSTIPGGLNNEQFF.

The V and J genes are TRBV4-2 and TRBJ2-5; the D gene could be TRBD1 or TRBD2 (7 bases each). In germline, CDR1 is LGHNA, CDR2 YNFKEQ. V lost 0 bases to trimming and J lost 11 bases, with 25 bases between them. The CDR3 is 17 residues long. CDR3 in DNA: TGTGCCAGCAGCCAAGATCCAGGGGGGCTACTAGCGCATGAGCAGTACTTC. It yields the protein CASSQDPGGLLAHEQYF.